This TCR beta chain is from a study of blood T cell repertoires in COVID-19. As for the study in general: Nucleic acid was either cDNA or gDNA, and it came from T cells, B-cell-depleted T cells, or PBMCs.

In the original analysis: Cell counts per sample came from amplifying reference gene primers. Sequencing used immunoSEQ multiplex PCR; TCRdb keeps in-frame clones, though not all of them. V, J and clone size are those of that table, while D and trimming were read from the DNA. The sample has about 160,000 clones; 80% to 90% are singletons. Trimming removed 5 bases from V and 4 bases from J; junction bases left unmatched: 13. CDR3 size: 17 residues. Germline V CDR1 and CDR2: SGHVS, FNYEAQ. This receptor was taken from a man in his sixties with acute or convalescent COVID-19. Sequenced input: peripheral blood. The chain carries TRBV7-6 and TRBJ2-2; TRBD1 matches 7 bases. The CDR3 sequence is CASSQGTVVMGTGELFF. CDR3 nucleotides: TGTGCCAGCAGCCAAGGGACAGTCGTCATGGGCACCGGGGAGCTGTTTTTT.